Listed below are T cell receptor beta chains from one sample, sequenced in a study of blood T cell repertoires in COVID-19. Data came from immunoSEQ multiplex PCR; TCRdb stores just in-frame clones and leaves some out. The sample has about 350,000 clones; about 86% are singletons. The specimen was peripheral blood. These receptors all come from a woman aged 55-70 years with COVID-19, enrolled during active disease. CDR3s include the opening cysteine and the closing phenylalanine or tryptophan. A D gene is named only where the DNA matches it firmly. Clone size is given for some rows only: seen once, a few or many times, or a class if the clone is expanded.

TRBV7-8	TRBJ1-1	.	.	TGTGCCAGCACCTTACCGGGCGCGGGCACTGAAGCTTTCTTT	CASTLPGAGTEAFF
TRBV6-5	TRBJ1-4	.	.	TGTGCCAGCAGTTATAGGGGTCTCGCAACTAATGAAAAACTGTTTTTT	CASSYRGLATNEKLFF
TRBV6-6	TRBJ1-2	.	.	TGTGCCAGCAGAGCCGCACGCGGGGGGGACTATGGCTACACCTTC	CASRAARGGDYGYTF
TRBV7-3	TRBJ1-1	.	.	TGTGCCAGCAGCAAGGGGGAGAACACTGAAGCTTTCTTT	CASSKGENTEAFF
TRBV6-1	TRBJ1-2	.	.	TGTGCCAGCAGTGAAGGGCCAGGGCTGAACTATGGCTACACCTTC	CASSEGPGLNYGYTF
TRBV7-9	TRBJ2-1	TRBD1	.	TGTGCCAGCAGCTCCCGGGACAGGAATGAGCAGTTCTTC	CASSSRDRNEQFF
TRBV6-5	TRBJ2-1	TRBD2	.	TGTGCCAGCAGATTAGGGACTAGCGAATCTTGGGAGCAGTTCTTC	CASRLGTSESWEQFF
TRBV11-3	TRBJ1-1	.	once	TGTGCCAGCTCAGCTCGGGGTGGAAACACTGAAGCTTTCTTT	CASSARGGNTEAFF
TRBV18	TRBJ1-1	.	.	TGTGCCAGCTCACCTAATTCACACAGCTTTGAAGCTTTCTTT	CASSPNSHSFEAFF
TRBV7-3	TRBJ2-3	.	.	TGTGCCAGCAGTTCGGGTTTCCGAGATACGCAGTATTTT	CASSSGFRDTQYF
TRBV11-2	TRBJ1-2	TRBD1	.	TGTGCCAGCAGCTTGGCAGGGGGTGGCTACACCTTC	CASSLAGGGYTF
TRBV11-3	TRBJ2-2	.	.	TGTGCCAGCAGCTTAGTAGGGGTCATGGGCACCGGGGAGCTGTTTTTT	CASSLVGVMGTGELFF
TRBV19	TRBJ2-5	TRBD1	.	TGTGCCAGTAGTGACAGGGGAGAGACCCAGTACTTC	CASSDRGETQYF
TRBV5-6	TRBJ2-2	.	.	TGTGCCAGCAGCTTGGCGGGGACAAAACTCACCGGGGAGCTGTTTTTT	CASSLAGTKLTGELFF
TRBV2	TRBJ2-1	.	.	TGTGCCAGCAGCCCCACGTGGGGGGCCTACAATGAGCAGTTCTTC	CASSPTWGAYNEQFF
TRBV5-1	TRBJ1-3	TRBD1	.	TGCGCCAGCAGCTTGGGGGACAGCAGAAACACCATATATTTT	CASSLGDSRNTIYF
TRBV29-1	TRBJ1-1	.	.	TGCAGCGTCGGACAGAACACTGAAGCTTTCTTT	CSVGQNTEAFF
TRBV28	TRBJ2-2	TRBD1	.	TGTGCCAGCAGTGCCACTCTGACAGGGGGCTCCGGGGAGCTGTTTTTT	CASSATLTGGSGELFF
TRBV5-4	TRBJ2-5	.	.	TGTGCCAGCAGCTTGGGTCCCTTGCGGGGGCCTCAAGAGACCCAGTACTTC	CASSLGPLRGPQETQYF
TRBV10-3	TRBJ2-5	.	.	TGTGCCACAGGACAGCGCCAAGAGACCCAGTACTTC	CATGQRQETQYF
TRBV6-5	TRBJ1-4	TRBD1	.	TGTGCCAGCAGCCGGGACAGGGCATATGAAAAACTGTTTTTT	CASSRDRAYEKLFF
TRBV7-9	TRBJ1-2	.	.	TGTGCCAGCAGCTCGGGGACTGTCCTCCCCGGGTACGGCTACACCTTC	CASSSGTVLPGYGYTF
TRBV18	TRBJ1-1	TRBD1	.	TGTGCCAGCTCACCTGGGCAGGGGGCTACTGAAGCTTTCTTT	CASSPGQGATEAFF
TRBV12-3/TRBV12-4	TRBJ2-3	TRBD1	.	TGTGCCAGCAGCCTAACAGGGGGAACGCAGTATTTT	CASSLTGGTQYF
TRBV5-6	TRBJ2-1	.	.	TGTGCCAGCAGCTGGGCCGGGCTAGCTGCCTATGAGCAGTTCTTC	CASSWAGLAAYEQFF
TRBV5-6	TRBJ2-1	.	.	TGTGCCAGCAGCCCCCCGAGCGGCGCCAACCCCGCCCAGTTCTTC	CASSPPSGANPAQFF
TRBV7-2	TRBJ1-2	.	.	TGTGCCAGCAGCTTAGGGACCAGGGATGGCTACACCTTC	CASSLGTRDGYTF
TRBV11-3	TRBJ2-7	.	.	TGTGCCAGCAGCCGACTAGTTCAGCAGTACTTC	CASSRLVQQYF
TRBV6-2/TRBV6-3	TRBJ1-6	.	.	TGTGCCAGCAGCCCAAACCGGGGGGGGCACAATTCACCCCTCCACTTT	CASSPNRGGHNSPLHF
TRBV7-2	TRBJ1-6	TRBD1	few	TGTGCCAGCAGCTCACAGGGGCTACAGGTATCCCTCCACTTT	CASSSQGLQVSLHF
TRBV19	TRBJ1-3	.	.	TGTGCCAGTAGTATTTTGGGGGGCTCTGGAAACACCATATATTTT	CASSILGGSGNTIYF
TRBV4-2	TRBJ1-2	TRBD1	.	TGTGCCAGCAGCTCGCGGCCGGGACAGCTGAACTATGGCTACACCTTC	CASSSRPGQLNYGYTF
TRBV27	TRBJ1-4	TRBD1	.	TGTGCCAGCAGTCCGGGACAGGGTAATGAAAAACTGTTTTTT	CASSPGQGNEKLFF
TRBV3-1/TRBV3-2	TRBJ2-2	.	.	TGTGCCAGCAGCCGAGGCGGTGCCGGGGAGCTGTTTTTT	CASSRGGAGELFF
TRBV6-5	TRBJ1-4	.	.	TGTGCCAGCAGTTACCGGGGGGGGCATGAAAAACTGTTTTTT	CASSYRGGHEKLFF
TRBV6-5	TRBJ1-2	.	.	TGTGCCAGCAGTTCCGTTCTTCAGGGCTATGGCTACACCTTC	CASSSVLQGYGYTF
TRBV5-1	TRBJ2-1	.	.	TGCGCCAGCAGCTTAGGGGCAGGGGATGCGGAGAGTGAGCAGTTCTTC	CASSLGAGDAESEQFF
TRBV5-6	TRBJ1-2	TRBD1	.	TGTGCCAGCAGCTTTAAGACAGGGTATGGCTACACCTTC	CASSFKTGYGYTF
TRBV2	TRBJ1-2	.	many	TGTGCCAGCGGCCCGGGGGGCTACACCTTC	CASGPGGYTF
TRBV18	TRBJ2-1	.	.	TGTGCCAGCTCACCACCCAACAGGGTAGACAATGAGCAGTTCTTC	CASSPPNRVDNEQFF
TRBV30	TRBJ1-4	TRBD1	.	TGTGCCTGGAGTCTTGACCCGAGGACAGGGGGCGTTCTGAATGAAAAACTGTTTTTT	CAWSLDPRTGGVLNEKLFF
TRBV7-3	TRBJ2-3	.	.	TGTGCCAGCAGCTTCGCAGGGATCACAGATACGCAGTATTTT	CASSFAGITDTQYF
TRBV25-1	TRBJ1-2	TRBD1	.	TGTGCCAGCAGGGGGACAGGGGAGGGCTATGGCTACACCTTC	CASRGTGEGYGYTF
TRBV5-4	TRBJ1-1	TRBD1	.	TGTGCCAGCAGCTACGGAGACAGGGCCGTGAACACTGAAGCTTTCTTT	CASSYGDRAVNTEAFF
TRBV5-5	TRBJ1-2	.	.	TGTGCCAGCAGCTCAGGCGCGGGAAACTATGGCTACACCTTC	CASSSGAGNYGYTF
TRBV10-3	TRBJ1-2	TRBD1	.	TGTGCCACCCAGGGGGGCTATGGCTACACCTTC	CATQGGYGYTF
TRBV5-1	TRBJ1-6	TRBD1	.	TGCGCCAGCAGCTTGAACAGGGGAAATTCACCCCTCCACTTT	CASSLNRGNSPLHF
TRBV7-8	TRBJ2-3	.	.	TGTGCCAGCAGGATTAACGCCGGGACTAGCACAGATACGCAGTATTTT	CASRINAGTSTDTQYF
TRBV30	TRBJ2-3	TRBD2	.	TGTGCCTGGGCAACTAGCGGGGGCGCGTATTTT	CAWATSGGAYF
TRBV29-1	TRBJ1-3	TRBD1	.	TGCAGCGTTCGACAGGGTGGAAACACCATATATTTT	CSVRQGGNTIYF
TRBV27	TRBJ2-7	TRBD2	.	TGTGCCAGCAGTCAGACTAGCGGGGGCGACGAGCAGTACTTC	CASSQTSGGDEQYF
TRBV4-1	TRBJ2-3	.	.	TGCGCCAGCAGTTTCAGGGGCGATACGCAGTATTTT	CASSFRGDTQYF
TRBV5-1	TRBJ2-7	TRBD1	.	TGCGCCAGCAGCTCGAGTTCGACAGGGACCGAGCAGTACTTC	CASSSSSTGTEQYF
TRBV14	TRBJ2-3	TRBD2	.	TGTGCCAGCAGCCCGACCTTAGCGGGGGCTACTACCACAGATACGCAGTATTTT	CASSPTLAGATTTDTQYF